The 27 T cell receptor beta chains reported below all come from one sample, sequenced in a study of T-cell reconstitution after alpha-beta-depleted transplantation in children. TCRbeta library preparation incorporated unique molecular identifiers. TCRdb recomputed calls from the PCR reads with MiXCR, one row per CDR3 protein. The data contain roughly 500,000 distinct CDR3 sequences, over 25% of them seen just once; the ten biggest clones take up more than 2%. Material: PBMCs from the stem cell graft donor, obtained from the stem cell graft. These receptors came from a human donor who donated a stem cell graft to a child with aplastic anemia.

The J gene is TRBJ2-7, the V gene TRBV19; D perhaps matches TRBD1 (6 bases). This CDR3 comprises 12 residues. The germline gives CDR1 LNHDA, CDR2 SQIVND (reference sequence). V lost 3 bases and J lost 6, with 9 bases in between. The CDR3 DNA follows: TGTGCCAGTAGTATTATAGGGGGCGAGCAGTACGTC. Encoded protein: CASSIIGGEQYV.

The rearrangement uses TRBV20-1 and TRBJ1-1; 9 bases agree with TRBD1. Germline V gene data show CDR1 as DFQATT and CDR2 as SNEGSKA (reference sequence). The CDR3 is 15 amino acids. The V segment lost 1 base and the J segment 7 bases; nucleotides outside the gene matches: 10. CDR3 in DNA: TGCAGTGCTAGAGCCGGACAGGGGTGGGTGAGTGAAGCTTTCTTT. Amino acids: CSARAGQGWVSEAFF.

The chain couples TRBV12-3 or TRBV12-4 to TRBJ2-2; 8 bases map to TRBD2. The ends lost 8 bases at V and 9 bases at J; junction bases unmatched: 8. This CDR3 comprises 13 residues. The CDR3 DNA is TGTGCCAGCTCACACGCGGGGGGCCGGGAGCTGTTTTTT. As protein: CASSHAGGRELFF.

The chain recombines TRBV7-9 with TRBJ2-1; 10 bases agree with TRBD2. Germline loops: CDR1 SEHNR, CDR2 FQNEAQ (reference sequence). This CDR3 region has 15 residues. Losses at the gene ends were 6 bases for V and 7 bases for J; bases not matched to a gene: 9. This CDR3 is CASSWRTSGGNEQFF. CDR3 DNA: TGTGCCAGCAGTTGGAGGACTAGCGGAGGTAATGAGCAGTTCTTC.

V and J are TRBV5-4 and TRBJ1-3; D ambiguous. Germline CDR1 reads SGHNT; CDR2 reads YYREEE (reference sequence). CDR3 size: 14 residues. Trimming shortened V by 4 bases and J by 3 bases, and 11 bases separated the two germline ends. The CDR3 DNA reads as TGTGCCAGCAGCCGTGGAAATCATGGAAACACCATATATTTT. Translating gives CASSRGNHGNTIYF.

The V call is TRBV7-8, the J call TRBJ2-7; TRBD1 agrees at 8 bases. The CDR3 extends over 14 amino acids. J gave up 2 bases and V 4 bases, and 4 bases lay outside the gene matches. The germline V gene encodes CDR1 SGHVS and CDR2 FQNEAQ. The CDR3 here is CASSSDRGPYEQYV. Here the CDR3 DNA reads TGTGCCAGCAGCTCCGACAGGGGACCCTACGAGCAGTACGTC.

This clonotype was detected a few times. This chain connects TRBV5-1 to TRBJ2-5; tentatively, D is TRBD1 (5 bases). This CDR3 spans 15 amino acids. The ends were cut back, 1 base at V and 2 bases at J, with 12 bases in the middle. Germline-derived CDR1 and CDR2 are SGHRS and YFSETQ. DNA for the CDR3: TGCGCCAGCAGCTTGTCGTCAGGGTTACAAGAGACCCAGTACTTC. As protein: CASSLSSGLQETQYF.

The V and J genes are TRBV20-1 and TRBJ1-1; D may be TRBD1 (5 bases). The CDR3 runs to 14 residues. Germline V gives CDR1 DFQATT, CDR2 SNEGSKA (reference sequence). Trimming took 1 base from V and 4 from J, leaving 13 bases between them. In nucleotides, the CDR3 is TGCAGTGCTAGAGGGGGGGAGGCCAGCACTGAAGCTTTCTTT. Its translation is CSARGGEASTEAFF.

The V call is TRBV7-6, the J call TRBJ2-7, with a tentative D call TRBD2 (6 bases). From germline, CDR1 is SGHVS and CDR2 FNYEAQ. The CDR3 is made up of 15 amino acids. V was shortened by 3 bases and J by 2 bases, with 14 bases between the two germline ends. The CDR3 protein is CASSFKGGPTYEQYF. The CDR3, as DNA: TGTGCCAGCAGCTTCAAGGGAGGACCAACCTACGAGCAGTACTTC.

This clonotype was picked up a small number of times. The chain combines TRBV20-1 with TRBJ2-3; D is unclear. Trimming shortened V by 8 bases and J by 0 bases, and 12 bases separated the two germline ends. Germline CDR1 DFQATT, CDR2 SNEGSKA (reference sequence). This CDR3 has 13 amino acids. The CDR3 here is CSSTPGSTDTQYF. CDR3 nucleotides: TGCAGTTCTACCCCCGGGAGCACAGATACGCAGTATTTT.

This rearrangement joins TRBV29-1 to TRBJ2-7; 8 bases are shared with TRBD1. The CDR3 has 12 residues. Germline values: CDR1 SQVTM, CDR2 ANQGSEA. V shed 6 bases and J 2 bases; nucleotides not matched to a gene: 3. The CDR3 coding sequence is TGCAGCGTCGCAGGGGGCCCCTACGAGCAGTACGTC. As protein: CSVAGGPYEQYV.

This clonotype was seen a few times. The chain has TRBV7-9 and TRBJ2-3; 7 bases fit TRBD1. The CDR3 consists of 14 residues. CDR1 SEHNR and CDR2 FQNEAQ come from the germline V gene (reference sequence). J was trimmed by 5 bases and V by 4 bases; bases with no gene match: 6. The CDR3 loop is CASSSGTEVDTQYF. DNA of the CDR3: TGTGCCAGCAGCTCCGGGACAGAAGTAGATACGCAGTATTTT.

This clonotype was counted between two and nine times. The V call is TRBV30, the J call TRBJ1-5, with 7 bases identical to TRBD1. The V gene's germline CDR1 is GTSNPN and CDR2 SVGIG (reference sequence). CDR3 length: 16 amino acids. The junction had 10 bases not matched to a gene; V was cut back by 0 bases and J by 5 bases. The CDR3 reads CAWSVGLTGAYQPQHF. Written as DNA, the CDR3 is TGTGCCTGGAGTGTAGGCCTTACAGGGGCTTATCAGCCCCAGCATTTT.

The chain's CDR3 is CASSEQGAKWPQHF. DNA for the CDR3: TGTGCCAGCTCAGAACAGGGAGCCAAGTGGCCCCAGCATTTT. The chain couples TRBV18 to TRBJ1-5; tentative D call: TRBD1 (6 bases). Germline CDR1 and CDR2: KGHSH and LQKENI. The length of the CDR3 is 14 residues. V dropped 5 bases and J dropped 9 bases, with 17 bases sitting between them.

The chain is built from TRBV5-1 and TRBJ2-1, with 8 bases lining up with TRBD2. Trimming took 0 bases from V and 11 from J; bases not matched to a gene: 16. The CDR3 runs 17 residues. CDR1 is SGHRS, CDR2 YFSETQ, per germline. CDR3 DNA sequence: TGCGCCAGCAGCTTGGGCGGAGAGTTATTAGCGGGGTGGAAGCAGTTCTTC. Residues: CASSLGGELLAGWKQFF. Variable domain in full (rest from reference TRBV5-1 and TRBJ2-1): KAGVTQTPRYLIKTRGQQVTLSCSPISGHRSVSWYQQTPGQGLQFLFEYFSETQRNKGNFPGRFSGRQFSNSRSEMNVSTLELGDSALYLCASSLGGELLAGWKQFFGPGTRLTVL.

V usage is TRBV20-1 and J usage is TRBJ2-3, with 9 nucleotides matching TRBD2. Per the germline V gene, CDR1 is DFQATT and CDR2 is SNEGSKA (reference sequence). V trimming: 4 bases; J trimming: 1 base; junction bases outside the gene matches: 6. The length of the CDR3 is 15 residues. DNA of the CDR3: TGCAGTGCTATGCCGGCTAGCGGGGGCACAGATACGCAGTATTTT. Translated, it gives CSAMPASGGTDTQYF.

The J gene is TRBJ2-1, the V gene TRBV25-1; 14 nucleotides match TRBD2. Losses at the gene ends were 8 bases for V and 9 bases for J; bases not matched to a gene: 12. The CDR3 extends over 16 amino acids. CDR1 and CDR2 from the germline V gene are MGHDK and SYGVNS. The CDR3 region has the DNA TGTGCCAGCGGAGGGACTAGCGGGAGTGTTAGCGTTGAGCAGTTCTTC. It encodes CASGGTSGSVSVEQFF.

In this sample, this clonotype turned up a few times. This CDR3 is CASSPLIIQETQYF. The CDR3 nucleotides are TGTGCCAGCAGCCCGTTGATAATCCAAGAGACCCAGTACTTC. The rearrangement joins TRBV7-8 to TRBJ2-5; D is unresolved. Germline CDR1 and CDR2: SGHVS and FQNEAQ. This CDR3 spans 14 amino acids. Trimming shortened V by 5 bases and J by 1 base, and 11 bases separated the two germline ends.

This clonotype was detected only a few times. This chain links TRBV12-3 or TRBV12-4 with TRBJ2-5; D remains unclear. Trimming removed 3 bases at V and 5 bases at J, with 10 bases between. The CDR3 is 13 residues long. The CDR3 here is CASSLNPSETQYF. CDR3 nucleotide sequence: TGTGCCAGCAGTTTGAATCCGAGCGAGACCCAGTACTTC.

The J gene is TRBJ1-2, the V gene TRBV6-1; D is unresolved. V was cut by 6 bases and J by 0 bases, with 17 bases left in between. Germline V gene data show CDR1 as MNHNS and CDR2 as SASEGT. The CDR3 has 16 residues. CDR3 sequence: CASRPIAGFANYGYTF. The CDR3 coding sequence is TGTGCCAGCAGACCCATCGCCGGTTTCGCTAACTATGGCTACACCTTC.

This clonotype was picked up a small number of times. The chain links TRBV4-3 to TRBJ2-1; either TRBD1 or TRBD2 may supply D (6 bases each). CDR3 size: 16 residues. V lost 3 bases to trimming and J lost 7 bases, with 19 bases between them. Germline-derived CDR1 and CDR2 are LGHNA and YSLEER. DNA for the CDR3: TGCGCCAGCAGCCAGACTTGGGGGGCCCCGCGGAATGAGCAGTTCTTC. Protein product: CASSQTWGAPRNEQFF.

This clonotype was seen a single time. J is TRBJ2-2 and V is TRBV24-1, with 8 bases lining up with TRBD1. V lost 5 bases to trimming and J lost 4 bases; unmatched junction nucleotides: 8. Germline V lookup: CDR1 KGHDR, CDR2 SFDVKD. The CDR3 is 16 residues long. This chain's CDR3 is CATSASGTGLTGELFF. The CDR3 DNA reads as TGTGCCACCAGTGCGTCCGGGACAGGACTCACCGGGGAGCTGTTTTTT.

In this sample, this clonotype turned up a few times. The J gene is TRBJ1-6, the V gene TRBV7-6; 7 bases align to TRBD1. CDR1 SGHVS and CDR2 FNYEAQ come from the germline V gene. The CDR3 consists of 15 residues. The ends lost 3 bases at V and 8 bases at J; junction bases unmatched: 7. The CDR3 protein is CASSLRRQGDSPLHF. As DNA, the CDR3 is TGTGCCAGCAGCTTGCGCCGACAGGGCGATTCACCCCTCCACTTT.

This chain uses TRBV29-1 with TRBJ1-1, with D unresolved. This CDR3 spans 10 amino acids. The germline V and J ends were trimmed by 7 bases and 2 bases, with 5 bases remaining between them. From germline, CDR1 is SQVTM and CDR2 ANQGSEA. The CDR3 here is CSGSNTEAFF. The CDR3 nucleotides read TGCAGCGGGAGCAACACTGAAGCTTTCTTT.

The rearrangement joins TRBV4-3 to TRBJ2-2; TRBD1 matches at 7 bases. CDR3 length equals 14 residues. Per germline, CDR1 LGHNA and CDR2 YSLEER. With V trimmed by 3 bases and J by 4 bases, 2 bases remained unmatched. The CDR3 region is CASSQGQTTGELFF. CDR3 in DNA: TGCGCCAGCAGCCAGGGACAGACCACCGGGGAGCTGTTTTTT.

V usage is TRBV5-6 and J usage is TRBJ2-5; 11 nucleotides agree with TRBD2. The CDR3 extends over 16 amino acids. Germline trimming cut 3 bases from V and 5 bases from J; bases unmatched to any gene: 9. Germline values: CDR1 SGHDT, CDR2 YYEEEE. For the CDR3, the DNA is TGTGCCAGCAGCTGGCGACTAGCGGGATGGGAGGAGACCCAGTACTTC. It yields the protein CASSWRLAGWEETQYF.

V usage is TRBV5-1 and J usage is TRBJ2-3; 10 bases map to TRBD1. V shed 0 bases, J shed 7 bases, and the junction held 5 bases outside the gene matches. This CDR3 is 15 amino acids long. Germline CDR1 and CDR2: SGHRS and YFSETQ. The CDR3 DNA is TGCGCCAGCAGCTTGGTCGGGACAGGGGAGAATACGCAGTATTTT. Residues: CASSLVGTGENTQYF.